A selection of T cell receptor beta chains follows, all from one sample in a study of T cells in Graves' hyperthyroidism and ophthalmopathy. TCRdb used MiXCR to reprocess the multiplex PCR reads, holding one entry per CDR3 protein. The sample has approximately 380,000 distinct CDR3 sequences, approximately 20% seen once. Sequenced input: blood. The receptors derive from a woman aged 18-30 years with Graves' hyperthyroidism. Both conserved end residues are trimmed from each CDR3. Each record gives: V gene, J gene, D gene, CDR3 protein. D genes are given only for firm matches.

TRBV18	TRBJ2-7	.	ASSPLAGYEQY
TRBV30	TRBJ1-2	TRBD1	AWIRTGNYGYT
TRBV20-1	TRBJ1-1	TRBD1	SAPGTGDLNTEAF
TRBV24-1	TRBJ1-5	.	ATSAGASNQPQH
TRBV28	TRBJ2-2	.	ASTSGPNTGELF
TRBV6-1	TRBJ2-5	.	ASSEWVEGGETQY
TRBV4-1	TRBJ1-6	.	ASSYQNSHSPLH
TRBV20-1	TRBJ2-7	.	SARDSTGRNYEQY
TRBV5-1	TRBJ2-5	TRBD1	ASSGQGITAETQY
TRBV12-3/TRBV12-4	TRBJ1-1	.	ASSLGGLSTEAF
TRBV3-1	TRBJ1-4	.	ASSQGGGREKLF
TRBV12-3/TRBV12-4	TRBJ2-7	.	ASSLAARGDEQY
TRBV7-3	TRBJ2-2	.	ASQEGASTGELC
TRBV6-5	TRBJ2-7	.	ASTSGRTGWWEQY
TRBV2	TRBJ1-1	TRBD1	ASSGTGGHTEAF
TRBV11-2	TRBJ2-7	.	ASSRLGEGEQY
TRBV28	TRBJ1-1	.	ASSPHLTEAF
TRBV9	TRBJ2-2	TRBD2	ASSVRVGTSGGAEVNTGELF
TRBV30	TRBJ1-1	.	AWVTEMNTEAF
TRBV6-1	TRBJ1-5	.	ASSDVVNQPQH
TRBV7-8	TRBJ1-3	.	ASSLGVRQENSGNTIY
TRBV7-8	TRBJ1-5	TRBD1	ASSLRGTGSQPQH
TRBV5-1	TRBJ1-1	.	ASSLAGTYNTEAF
TRBV6-1	TRBJ1-2	TRBD1	ASSPDRVSYT
TRBV12-3/TRBV12-4	TRBJ1-1	.	ASNRAKTGTEAF
TRBV28	TRBJ1-2	.	ASRTIDYGYT
TRBV12-3/TRBV12-4	TRBJ1-5	.	ASSPFDASPQH
TRBV11-1	TRBJ1-5	.	ASSLEPLGRSNQPQH
TRBV20-1	TRBJ1-2	TRBD1	SARDGGQGAYGYT
TRBV29-1	TRBJ2-7	TRBD1	SVAPGQGGHEQY
TRBV4-2	TRBJ2-5	TRBD2	ASSQPGLAGAETQY
TRBV6-1	TRBJ1-1	TRBD1	ASRRTGHMNTEAF
TRBV11-3	TRBJ2-5	TRBD1	ASSNDRGQTQY